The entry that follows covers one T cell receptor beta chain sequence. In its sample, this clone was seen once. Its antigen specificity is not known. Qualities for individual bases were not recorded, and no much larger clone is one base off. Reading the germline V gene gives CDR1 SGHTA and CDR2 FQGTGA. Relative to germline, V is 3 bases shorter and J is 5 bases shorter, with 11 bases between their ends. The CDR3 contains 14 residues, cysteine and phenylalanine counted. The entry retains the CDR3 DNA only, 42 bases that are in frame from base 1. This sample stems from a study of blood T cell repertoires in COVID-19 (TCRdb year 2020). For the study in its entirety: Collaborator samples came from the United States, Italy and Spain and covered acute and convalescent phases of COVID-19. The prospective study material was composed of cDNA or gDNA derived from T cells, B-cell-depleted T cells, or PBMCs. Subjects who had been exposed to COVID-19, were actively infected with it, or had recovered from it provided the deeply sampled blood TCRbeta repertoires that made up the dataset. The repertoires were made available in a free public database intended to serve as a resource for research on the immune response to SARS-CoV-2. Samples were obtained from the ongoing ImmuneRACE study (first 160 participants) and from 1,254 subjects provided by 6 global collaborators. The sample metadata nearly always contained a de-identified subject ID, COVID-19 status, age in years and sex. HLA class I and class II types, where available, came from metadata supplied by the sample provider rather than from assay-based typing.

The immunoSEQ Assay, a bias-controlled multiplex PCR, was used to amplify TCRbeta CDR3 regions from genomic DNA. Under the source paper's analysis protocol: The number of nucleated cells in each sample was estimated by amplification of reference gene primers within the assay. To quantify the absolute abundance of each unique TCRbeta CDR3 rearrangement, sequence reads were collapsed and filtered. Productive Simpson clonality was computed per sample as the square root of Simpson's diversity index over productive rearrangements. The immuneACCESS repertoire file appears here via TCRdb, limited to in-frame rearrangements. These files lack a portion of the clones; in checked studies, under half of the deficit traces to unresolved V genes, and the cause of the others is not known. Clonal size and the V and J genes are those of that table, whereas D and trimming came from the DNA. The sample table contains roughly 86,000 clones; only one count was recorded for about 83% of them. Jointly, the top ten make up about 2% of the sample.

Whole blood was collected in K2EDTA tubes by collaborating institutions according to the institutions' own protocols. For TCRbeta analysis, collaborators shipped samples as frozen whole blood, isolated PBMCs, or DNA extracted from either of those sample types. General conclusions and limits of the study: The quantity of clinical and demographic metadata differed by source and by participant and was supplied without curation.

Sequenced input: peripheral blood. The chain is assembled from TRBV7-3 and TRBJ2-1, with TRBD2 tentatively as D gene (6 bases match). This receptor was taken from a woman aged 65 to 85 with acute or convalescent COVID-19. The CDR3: CASSFLGGDNEQFF. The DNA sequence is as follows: TGTGCCAGCAGCTTCCTAGGAGGGGACAATGAGCAGTTCTTC.